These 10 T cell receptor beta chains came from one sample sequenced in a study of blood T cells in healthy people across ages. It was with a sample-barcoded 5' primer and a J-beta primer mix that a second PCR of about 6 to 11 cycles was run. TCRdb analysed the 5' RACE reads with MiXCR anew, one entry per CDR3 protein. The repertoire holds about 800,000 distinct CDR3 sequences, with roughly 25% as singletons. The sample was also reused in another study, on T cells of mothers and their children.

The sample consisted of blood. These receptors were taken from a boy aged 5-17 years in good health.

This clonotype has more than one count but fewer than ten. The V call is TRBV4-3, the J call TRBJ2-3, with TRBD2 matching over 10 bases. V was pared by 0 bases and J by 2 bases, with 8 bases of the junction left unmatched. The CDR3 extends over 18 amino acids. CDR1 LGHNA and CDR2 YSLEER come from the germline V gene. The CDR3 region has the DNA TGCGCCAGCAGCCAAGAGGGGTCGACTAGCGGGTACACAGATACGCAGTATTTT. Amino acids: CASSQEGSTSGYTDTQYF.

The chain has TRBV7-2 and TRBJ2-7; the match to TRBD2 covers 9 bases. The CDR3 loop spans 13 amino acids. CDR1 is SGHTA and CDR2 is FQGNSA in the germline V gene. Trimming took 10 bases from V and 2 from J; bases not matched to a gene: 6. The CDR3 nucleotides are TGTGCCACCGCGGGAGGGGTGACCTACGAGCAGTACTTC. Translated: CATAGGVTYEQYF.

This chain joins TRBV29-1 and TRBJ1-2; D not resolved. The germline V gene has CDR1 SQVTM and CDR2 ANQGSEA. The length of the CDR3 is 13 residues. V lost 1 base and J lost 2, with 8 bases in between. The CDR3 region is CSVEGGTNYGYTF. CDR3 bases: TGCAGCGTTGAAGGCGGCACCAACTATGGCTACACCTTC.

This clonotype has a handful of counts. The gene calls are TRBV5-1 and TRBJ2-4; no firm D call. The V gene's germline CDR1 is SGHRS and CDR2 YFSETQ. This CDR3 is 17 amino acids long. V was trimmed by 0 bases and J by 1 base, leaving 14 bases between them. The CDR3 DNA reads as TGCGCCAGCAGCTTGGATTCGGGCAGTTGGGCCAAAAACATTCAGTACTTC. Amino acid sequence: CASSLDSGSWAKNIQYF. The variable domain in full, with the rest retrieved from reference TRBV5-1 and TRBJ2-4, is KAGVTQTPRYLIKTRGQQVTLSCSPISGHRSVSWYQQTPGQGLQFLFEYFSETQRNKGNFPGRFSGRQFSNSRSEMNVSTLELGDSALYLCASSLDSGSWAKNIQYFGAGTRLSVL.

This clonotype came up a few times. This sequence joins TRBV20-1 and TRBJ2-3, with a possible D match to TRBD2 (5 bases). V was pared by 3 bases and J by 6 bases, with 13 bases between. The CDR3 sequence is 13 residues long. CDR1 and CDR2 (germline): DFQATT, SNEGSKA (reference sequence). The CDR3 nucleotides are TGCAGTGCTAGTTACGGGATATCGGATACGCAGTATTTT. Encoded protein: CSASYGISDTQYF.

CDR3 residues: CASSQGQGVDEQYF. Here the CDR3 DNA reads TGTGCCAGCAGCCAAGGACAGGGGGTGGACGAGCAGTACTTC. V and J are TRBV4-2 and TRBJ2-7, with TRBD1 matching over 9 bases. The CDR3 runs to 14 residues. Losses at the gene ends were 1 base for V and 5 bases for J; bases not matched to a gene: 3. The germline V gene has CDR1 LGHNA and CDR2 YNFKEQ.

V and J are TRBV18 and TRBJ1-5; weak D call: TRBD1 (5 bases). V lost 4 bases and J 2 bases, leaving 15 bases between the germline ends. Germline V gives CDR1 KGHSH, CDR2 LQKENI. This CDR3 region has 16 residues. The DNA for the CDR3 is TGTGCCAGCTCACTAGGGACCGTCCTTGGCAATCAGCCCCAGCATTTT. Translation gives CASSLGTVLGNQPQHF.

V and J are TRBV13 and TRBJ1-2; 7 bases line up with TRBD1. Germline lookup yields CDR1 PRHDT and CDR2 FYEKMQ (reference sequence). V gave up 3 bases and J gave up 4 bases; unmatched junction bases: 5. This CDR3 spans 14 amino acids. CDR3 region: CASSFGQALYGYTF. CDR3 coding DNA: TGTGCCAGCAGCTTTGGACAGGCGCTCTATGGCTACACCTTC.

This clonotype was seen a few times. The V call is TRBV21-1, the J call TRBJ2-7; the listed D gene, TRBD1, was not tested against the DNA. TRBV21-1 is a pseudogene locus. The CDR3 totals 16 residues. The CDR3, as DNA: TGTGCCAGCAGCAAAGGAGGCGGGACGAGCTCCTACGAGCAGTACTTC. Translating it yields CASSKGGGTSSYEQYF.

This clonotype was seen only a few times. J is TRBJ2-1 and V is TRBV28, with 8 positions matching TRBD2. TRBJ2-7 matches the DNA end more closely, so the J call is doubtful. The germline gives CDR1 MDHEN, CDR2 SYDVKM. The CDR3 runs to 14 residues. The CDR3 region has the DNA TGTGCCAGCACCATGGCGGGAGGCTCCTACGAGCAGTACTTC. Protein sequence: CASTMAGGSYEQYF.